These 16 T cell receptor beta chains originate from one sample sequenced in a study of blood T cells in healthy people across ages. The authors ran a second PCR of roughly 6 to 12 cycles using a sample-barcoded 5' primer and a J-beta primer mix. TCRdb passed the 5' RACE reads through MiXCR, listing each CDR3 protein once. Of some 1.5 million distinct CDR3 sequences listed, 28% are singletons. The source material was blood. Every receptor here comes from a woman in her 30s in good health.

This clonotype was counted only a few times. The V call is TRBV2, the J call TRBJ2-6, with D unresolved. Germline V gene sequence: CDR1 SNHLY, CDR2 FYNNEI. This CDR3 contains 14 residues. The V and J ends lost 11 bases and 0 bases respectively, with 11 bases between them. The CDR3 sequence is CARGQDSGANVLTF. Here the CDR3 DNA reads TGTGCCCGCGGCCAAGACTCTGGGGCCAACGTCCTGACTTTC. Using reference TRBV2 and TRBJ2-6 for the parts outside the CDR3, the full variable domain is EPEVTQTPSHQVTQMGQEVILRCVPISNHLYFYWYRQILGQKVEFLVSFYNNEISEKSEIFDDQFSVERPDGSNFTLKIRSTKLEDSAMYFCARGQDSGANVLTFGAGSRLTVL.

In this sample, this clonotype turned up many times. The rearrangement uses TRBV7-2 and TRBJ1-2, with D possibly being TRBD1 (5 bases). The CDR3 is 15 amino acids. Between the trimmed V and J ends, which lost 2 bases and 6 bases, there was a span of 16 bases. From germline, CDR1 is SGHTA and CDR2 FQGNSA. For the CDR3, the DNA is TGTGCCAGCAGCTTAAGTGGTCAGGGAACCAATGGCTACACCTTC. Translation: CASSLSGQGTNGYTF. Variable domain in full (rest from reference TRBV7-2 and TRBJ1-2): GAGVSQSPSNKVTEKGKDVELRCDPISGHTALYWYRQSLGQGLEFLIYFQGNSAPDKSGLPSDRFSAERTGGSVSTLTIQRTQQEDSAVYLCASSLSGQGTNGYTFGSGTRLTVV.

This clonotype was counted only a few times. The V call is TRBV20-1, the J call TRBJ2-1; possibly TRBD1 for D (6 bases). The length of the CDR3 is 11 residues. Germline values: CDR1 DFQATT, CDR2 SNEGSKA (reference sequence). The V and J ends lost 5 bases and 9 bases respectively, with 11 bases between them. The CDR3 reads CSAQGSGEQFF. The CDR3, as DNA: TGCAGTGCTCAGGGGAGCGGTGAGCAGTTCTTC.

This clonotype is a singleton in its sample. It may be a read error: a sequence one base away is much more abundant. The CDR3 bases are TGTGCCAACAGCGTAGCTACGGGAGCTGGAGAGACCCAGTACTTC. This codes for CANSVATGAGETQYF. V usage is TRBV9 and J usage is TRBJ2-5, with D possibly matching TRBD2 (6 bases). The CDR3 runs 15 residues. Germline V gene lookup returns CDR1 SGDLS and CDR2 YYNGEE.

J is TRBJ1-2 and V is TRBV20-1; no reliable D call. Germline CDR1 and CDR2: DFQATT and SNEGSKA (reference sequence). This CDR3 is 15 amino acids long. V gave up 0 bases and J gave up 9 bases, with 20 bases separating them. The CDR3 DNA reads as TGCAGTGCTAGAGATCCCTTTGGGTGGCCTCAATGCTACACCTTC. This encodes CSARDPFGWPQCYTF.

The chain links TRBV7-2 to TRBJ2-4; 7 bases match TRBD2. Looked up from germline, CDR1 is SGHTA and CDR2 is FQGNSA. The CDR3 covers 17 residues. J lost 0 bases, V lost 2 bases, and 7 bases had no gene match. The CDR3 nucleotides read TGTGCCAGCAGCTTATTAATGGGAGGGCTAGCCAAAAACATTCAGTACTTC. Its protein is CASSLLMGGLAKNIQYF.

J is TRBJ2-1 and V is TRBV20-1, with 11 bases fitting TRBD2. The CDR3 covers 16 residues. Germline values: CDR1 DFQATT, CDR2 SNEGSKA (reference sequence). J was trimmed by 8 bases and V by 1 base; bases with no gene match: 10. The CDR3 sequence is CSARALRSGRAHEQFF. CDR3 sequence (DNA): TGCAGTGCTAGAGCCCTTCGTAGCGGGAGGGCTCATGAGCAGTTCTTC.

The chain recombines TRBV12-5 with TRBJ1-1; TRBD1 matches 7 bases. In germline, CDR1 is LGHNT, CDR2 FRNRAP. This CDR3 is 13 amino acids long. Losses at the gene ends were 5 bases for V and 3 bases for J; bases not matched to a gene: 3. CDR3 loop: CASGVGQDTEAFF. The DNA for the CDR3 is TGTGCTAGTGGTGTAGGACAGGACACTGAAGCTTTCTTT.

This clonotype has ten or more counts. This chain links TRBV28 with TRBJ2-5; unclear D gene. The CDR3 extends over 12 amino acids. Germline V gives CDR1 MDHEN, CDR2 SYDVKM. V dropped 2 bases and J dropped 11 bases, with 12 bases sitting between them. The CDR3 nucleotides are TGTGCCAGCAGTTTAACCGGACGCAAACAGTACTTC. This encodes CASSLTGRKQYF.

CDR3 residues: CASSPQAGGLTSTQYF. Here the CDR3 DNA reads TGTGCCAGCAGCCCACAAGCGGGGGGTCTCACAAGTACGCAGTATTTT. This chain connects TRBV7-6 to TRBJ2-3; TRBD2 matches at 9 bases. Trimming removed 5 bases from V and 8 bases from J; junction bases left unmatched: 14. The CDR3 sequence is 16 residues long. CDR1 SGHVS and CDR2 FNYEAQ come from the germline V gene.

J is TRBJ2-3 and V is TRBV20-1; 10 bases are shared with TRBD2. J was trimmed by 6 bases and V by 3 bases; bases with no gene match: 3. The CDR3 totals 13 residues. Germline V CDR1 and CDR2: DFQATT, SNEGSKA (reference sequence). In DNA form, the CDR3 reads TGCAGTGCTAGTCAGCGGGAGGGGGATACGCAGTATTTT. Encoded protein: CSASQREGDTQYF.

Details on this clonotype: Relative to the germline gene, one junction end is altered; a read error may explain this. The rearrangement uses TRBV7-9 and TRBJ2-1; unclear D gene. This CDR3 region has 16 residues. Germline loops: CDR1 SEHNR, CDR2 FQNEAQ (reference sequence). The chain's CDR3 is CAGSLEGSSAYLEQFF. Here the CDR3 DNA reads TGTGCCGGCAGCTTAGAAGGGTCCAGCGCTTACCTGGAGCAGTTCTTC. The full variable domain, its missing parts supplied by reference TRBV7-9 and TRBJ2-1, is DTGVSQNPRHKITKRGQNVTFRCDPISEHNRLYWYRQTLGQGPEFLTYFQNEAQLEKSRLLSDRFSAERPKGSFSTLEIQRTEQGDSAMYLCAGSLEGSSAYLEQFFGPGTRLTVL.

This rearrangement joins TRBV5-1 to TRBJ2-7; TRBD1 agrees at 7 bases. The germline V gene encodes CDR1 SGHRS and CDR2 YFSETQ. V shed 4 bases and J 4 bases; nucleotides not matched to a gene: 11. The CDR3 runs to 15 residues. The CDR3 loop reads CASSPTGTVMYEQYF. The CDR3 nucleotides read TGCGCCAGCAGCCCCACCGGGACAGTAATGTACGAGCAGTACTTC.

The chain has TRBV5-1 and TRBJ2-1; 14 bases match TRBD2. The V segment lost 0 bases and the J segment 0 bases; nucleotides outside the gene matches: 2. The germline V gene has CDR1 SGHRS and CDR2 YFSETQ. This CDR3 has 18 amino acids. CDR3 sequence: CASSLGTSGRSSYNEQFF. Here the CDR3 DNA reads TGCGCCAGCAGCTTGGGGACTAGCGGGAGGAGCTCCTACAATGAGCAGTTCTTC.

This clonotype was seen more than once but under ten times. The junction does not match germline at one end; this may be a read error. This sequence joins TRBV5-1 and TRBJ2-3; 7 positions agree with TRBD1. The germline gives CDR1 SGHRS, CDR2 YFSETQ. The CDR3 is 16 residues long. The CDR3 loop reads CASSQTGQVRTDPQYF. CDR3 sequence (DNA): TGCGCCAGCAGCCAAACAGGACAGGTTAGAACAGATCCGCAGTATTTT.

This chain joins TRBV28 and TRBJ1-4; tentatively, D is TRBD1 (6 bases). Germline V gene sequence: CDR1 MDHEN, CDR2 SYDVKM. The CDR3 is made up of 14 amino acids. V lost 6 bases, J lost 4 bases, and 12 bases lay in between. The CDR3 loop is CASSGQSFNEKLFF. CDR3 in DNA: TGTGCCAGCAGCGGACAGTCTTTTAATGAAAAACTGTTTTTT.